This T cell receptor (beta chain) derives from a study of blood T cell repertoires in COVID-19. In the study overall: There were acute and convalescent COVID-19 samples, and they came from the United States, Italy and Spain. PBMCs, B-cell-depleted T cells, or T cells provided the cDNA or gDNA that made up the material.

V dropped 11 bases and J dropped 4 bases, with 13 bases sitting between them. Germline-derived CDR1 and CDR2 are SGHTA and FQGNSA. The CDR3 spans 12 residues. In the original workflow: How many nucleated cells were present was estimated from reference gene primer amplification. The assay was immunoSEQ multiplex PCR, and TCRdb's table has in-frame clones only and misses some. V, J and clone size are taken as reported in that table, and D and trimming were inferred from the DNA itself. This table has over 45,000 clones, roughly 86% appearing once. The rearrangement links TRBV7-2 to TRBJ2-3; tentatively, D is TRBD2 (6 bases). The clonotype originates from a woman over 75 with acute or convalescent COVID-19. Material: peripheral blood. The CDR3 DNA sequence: TGTGCCTCCCGGGGGAGCGCAGATACGCAGTATTTT. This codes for CASRGSADTQYF.